This is a list of T cell receptor beta chains from one sample in a study of blood T cell repertoires in COVID-19. Measured with immunoSEQ multiplex PCR; TCRdb has only the in-frame clones, and not every one. Of fewer than 400,000 clones listed, 75% to 90% were seen once; the top ten hold about 5%. Input material: PBMCs or T cells enriched from blood (not recorded which). These receptors originate from a man aged 30-40 years who had recovered from COVID-19. The CDR3 runs from the conserved cysteine through the conserved F or W. A D gene is named only where the DNA matches it firmly. A row's size may be missing; if present it is once, few, many or a size class.

d_call | j_call | v_call | clone_size | cdr3_nt | cdr3_aa
TRBD1 | TRBJ2-7 | TRBV6-5 | NA | TGTGCCAGCAGTTTCAGGACTGGACAGGTCTACGAGCAGTACTTC | CASSFRTGQVYEQYF
NA | TRBJ2-1 | TRBV18 | NA | TGTGCCAGCTCACCACCCGGACTACCTTACAATGAGCAGTTCTTC | CASSPPGLPYNEQFF
TRBD1 | TRBJ2-2 | TRBV3-1/TRBV3-2 | once | TGTGCCAGCAGGACCGGGACAGGGAGGACCGGGGAGCTGTTTTTT | CASRTGTGRTGELFF
NA | TRBJ1-4 | TRBV3-1/TRBV3-2 | NA | TGTGCCAGCAGCCAAATTCAGGGAGGGAGTGAAAAACTGTTTTTT | CASSQIQGGSEKLFF
NA | TRBJ1-1 | TRBV12-3/TRBV12-4 | NA | TGTGCCAGCAGTTATACAAGGAACACTGAAGCTTTCTTT | CASSYTRNTEAFF
TRBD1 | TRBJ1-1 | TRBV10-2 | once | TGCGCCAGCAGTCTGACAGGGGGCGGGAACACTGAAGCTTTCTTT | CASSLTGGGNTEAFF
TRBD2 | TRBJ2-7 | TRBV29-1 | NA | TGCAGCGCCACGGGAGGGTCTTCTAACGAGCAGTACTTC | CSATGGSSNEQYF
NA | TRBJ1-3 | TRBV27 | NA | TGTGCCAGCAGTAGGGGATATTCTGGAAACACCATATATTTT | CASSRGYSGNTIYF
NA | TRBJ2-2 | TRBV15 | NA | TGTGCCACCAGCCCTAACAGGGCGGGCACCGGGGAGCTGTTTTTT | CATSPNRAGTGELFF
TRBD2 | TRBJ2-5 | TRBV2 | NA | TGTGCCAGCAGTGAATGGGGACTAGCGGGGGTTATAGAGACCCAGTACTTC | CASSEWGLAGVIETQYF
TRBD2 | TRBJ2-1 | TRBV5-6 | NA | TGTGCCAGCAGCTTGGATCCGGGACTAGGTCGGCATGAGCAGTTCTTC | CASSLDPGLGRHEQFF
NA | TRBJ2-6 | TRBV2 | once | TGTGCCAGCAGTGAGGACAGAGGGGCCAACGTCCTGACTTTC | CASSEDRGANVLTF
NA | TRBJ2-5 | TRBV7-9 | once | TGTGCCAGCAGCCCCTCTACAGGTTGGGAGACCCAGTACTTC | CASSPSTGWETQYF
TRBD1 | TRBJ2-1 | TRBV14 | NA | TGTGCCAGCAGCCAAAGCCAGGGGGTATTGTATGAGCAGTTCTTC | CASSQSQGVLYEQFF
TRBD1 | TRBJ1-1 | TRBV2 | NA | TGTGCCAGTAGAATGACAGGGCGGAACACTGAAGCTTTCTTT | CASRMTGRNTEAFF
NA | TRBJ1-1 | TRBV6-1 | NA | TGTGCCAGCAGTGAAGGGGACGACAGGATGAACACTGAAGCTTTCTTT | CASSEGDDRMNTEAFF
NA | TRBJ2-6 | TRBV18 | NA | TGTGCCAGCTCACCATCTAGTGGGGGAGGCCCTGGGGCCAACGTCCTGACTTTC | CASSPSSGGGPGANVLTF
TRBD1 | TRBJ1-6 | TRBV28 | NA | TGTGCCAGCACCCAGACAGGGGGCCTCAATTCACCCCTCCACTTT | CASTQTGGLNSPLHF
TRBD1 | TRBJ1-5 | TRBV19 | once | TGTGCCAGTAGGGAGGGACAGGGGGTGCGCCAGCCCCAGCATTTT | CASREGQGVRQPQHF
TRBD1 | TRBJ2-6 | TRBV2 | NA | TGTGCCAGCATCCTCCCGGGACAGGCAACCTCTGGGGCCAACGTCCTGACTTTC | CASILPGQATSGANVLTF
TRBD2 | TRBJ2-1 | TRBV7-2 | NA | TGTGCCAGCAAGGCGGGGGGTTACAATGAGCAGTTCTTC | CASKAGGYNEQFF
TRBD1 | TRBJ1-1 | TRBV5-1 | NA | TGCGCCAGCAGTCAATTGGACAGGACGAACACTGAAGCTTTCTTT | CASSQLDRTNTEAFF
TRBD2 | TRBJ2-3 | TRBV10-1 | once | TGCGCCAGCAGTCCGACTAGCGGAAGCACAGATACGCAGTATTTT | CASSPTSGSTDTQYF
NA | TRBJ1-3 | TRBV30 | NA | TGTGCCTGGAGTCTTGACAGAGGAAACACCATATATTTT | CAWSLDRGNTIYF
NA | TRBJ2-7 | TRBV11-2 | NA | TGTGCCAGCAGCTTAGGGTCGCGAGAGCAGTACTTC | CASSLGSREQYF
TRBD2 | TRBJ2-4 | TRBV18 | NA | TGTGCCAGCTCACCACCGAATAGCGGGGGATTAGCCAAAAACATTCAGTACTTC | CASSPPNSGGLAKNIQYF
TRBD1 | TRBJ1-6 | TRBV11-2 | once | TGTGCCAGCAGCGCGCAGACAGGGTACGATTCACCCCTCCACTTT | CASSAQTGYDSPLHF
TRBD1 | TRBJ1-1 | TRBV24-1 | NA | TGTGCCACCAGTGATGCGGGACAGTCGATGAACACTGAAGCTTTCTTT | CATSDAGQSMNTEAFF
TRBD1 | TRBJ2-3 | TRBV29-1 | once | TGCAGCGTTGACGGCAGGGGGACAGATACGCAGTATTTT | CSVDGRGTDTQYF
NA | TRBJ2-6 | TRBV7-2 | NA | TGTGCCAGCAGCTTAACAGGGGGGGGAGTTACGGCCAACGTCCTGACTTTC | CASSLTGGGVTANVLTF
NA | TRBJ1-5 | TRBV5-6 | NA | TGTGCCAGCAGCCGAGGAGGCCACAATCAGCCCCAGCATTTT | CASSRGGHNQPQHF
TRBD1 | TRBJ2-2 | TRBV6-6 | NA | TGTGCCAGCAGTTACGCAGGGGGAGACGGGGAGCTGTTTTTT | CASSYAGGDGELFF
NA | TRBJ2-1 | TRBV5-8 | NA | TGTGCCAGCAGCCCGGAGGAGCGGATCTCCTACAATGAGCAGTTCTTC | CASSPEERISYNEQFF
TRBD1 | TRBJ2-7 | TRBV9 | NA | TGTGCCAGCAGCGTAGAGGGTACAGGGGTTTACCACGAGCAGTACTTC | CASSVEGTGVYHEQYF
NA | TRBJ1-6 | TRBV12-3/TRBV12-4 | NA | TGTGCCAGCAGTCCGGGTATGATATCCCTCCACTTT | CASSPGMISLHF
NA | TRBJ1-1 | TRBV7-9 | once | TGTGCCAGCAGCTTAGTAGGGGGAGCTTTCTTT | CASSLVGGAFF
NA | TRBJ2-7 | TRBV5-1 | few | TGCGCCAGCAGAGTTACAGGGAGCTACGAGCAGTACTTC | CASRVTGSYEQYF
TRBD1 | TRBJ1-5 | TRBV4-1 | once | TGCGCCAGCAGCCCGGGACAGGGCAGCAATCAGCCCCAGCATTTT | CASSPGQGSNQPQHF
NA | TRBJ2-5 | TRBV2 | NA | TGTGCCAGCAAGCGGCTAGCTCAAGAGACCCAGTACTTC | CASKRLAQETQYF
NA | TRBJ1-4 | TRBV27 | NA | TGTGCCAGCAGTTTAGGGGATCGGGGGGCGCTGTTTTTT | CASSLGDRGALFF
NA | TRBJ1-1 | TRBV11-2 | NA | TGTGCCAGCAGCTTTGGTAGTGACACTGAAGCTTTCTTT | CASSFGSDTEAFF
TRBD1 | TRBJ2-1 | TRBV19 | NA | TGTGCCAGTAGTATGGGACAGGGGAGATCCTACAATGAGCAGTTCTTC | CASSMGQGRSYNEQFF
NA | TRBJ1-1 | TRBV10-1 | NA | TGCGCCAGCAGTAGGAGGGCAGACCCGGGCACTGAAGCTTTCTTT | CASSRRADPGTEAFF
TRBD2 | TRBJ2-7 | TRBV2 | NA | TGTGCCAGCAGGGATCTGAGCGGGGGGTTTGAGCAGTACTTC | CASRDLSGGFEQYF
NA | TRBJ1-3 | TRBV3-1/TRBV3-2 | NA | TGTGCCAGCAGCTTGGGACACCGCTCTGGAAACACCATATATTTT | CASSLGHRSGNTIYF
NA | TRBJ1-2 | TRBV14 | NA | TGTGCCAGCAGCCAAGAGAGTTACGTATCTGGCTACACCTTC | CASSQESYVSGYTF
NA | TRBJ2-7 | TRBV9 | NA | TGTGCCAGCAGCGTAGCTGGGTCAGGGGGGCCCTACGAGCAGTACTTC | CASSVAGSGGPYEQYF
TRBD2 | TRBJ2-1 | TRBV3-1/TRBV3-2 | NA | TGTGCCAGCAGCCAACTCCGGGAGGGGGGGGCCTACAATGAGCAGTTCTTC | CASSQLREGGAYNEQFF
NA | TRBJ1-2 | TRBV27 | NA | TGTGCCAGCAGTTCCCTACAGGGATATAACTATGGCTACACCTTC | CASSSLQGYNYGYTF
NA | TRBJ1-1 | TRBV4-1 | NA | TGCGCCAGCAGCCAAACCACAGGGAGAGCCACTGAAGCTTTCTTT | CASSQTTGRATEAFF
TRBD2 | TRBJ2-3 | TRBV5-1 | NA | TGCGCCAGCAGCTTGGGGTTTCGGGGGGGCGAGAGCACAGATACGCAGTATTTT | CASSLGFRGGESTDTQYF
NA | TRBJ1-5 | TRBV27 | NA | TGTGCCAGCACCGAGGTGGGAGGGAATCAGCCCCAGCATTTT | CASTEVGGNQPQHF
TRBD2 | TRBJ2-1 | TRBV7-6 | NA | TGTGCCAGCAGCTTGGCCGTGGGTCGCGGGGGATACAATGAGCAGTTCTTC | CASSLAVGRGGYNEQFF
TRBD1 | TRBJ2-3 | TRBV5-1 | NA | TGCGCCAGCAGCATTTGGACAGGTAGGGCAGATACGCAGTATTTT | CASSIWTGRADTQYF